The clone carrying this T cell receptor beta chain was recorded once. This record comes from a study of shared clonotypes between healthy human individuals. Assay used: immunoSEQ multiplex PCR; TCRdb lists only in-frame clones, some missing. The sample has over 400,000 clones, about 96% seen once; the top ten hold about 0.059%. Trimming removed 6 bases from V and 13 bases from J, with 18 bases in between. Germline V gives CDR1 MDHEN, CDR2 SYDVKM. This CDR3 is 12 amino acids long. Investigators divided CD4+ cells into CD45RA+ naive and CD45RA-negative memory subsets. The sequenced sample was naive CD4+ T cells sorted from blood. Subset specified: CD45RA+ positively selected. The origin of this receptor is a woman between 25 and 40 years old in good health. This rearrangement joins TRBV28 to TRBJ1-2; D gene ambiguous. For the CDR3, the DNA is TGTGCCAGCAGCCCTCCGAACGCGATACTCACCTTC. It encodes CASSPPNAILTF.